These 7 T cell receptor beta chains were sequenced from one sample in a study of cytomegalovirus exposure and HLA in healthy donors. The PCR used 60 Vbeta and 13 Jbeta primers. The protocol was immunoSEQ multiplex PCR, while the TCRdb copy is restricted to in-frame clones and leaves out a portion. Among around 150,000 clones listed, just under 80% were seen once. Specimen: PBMCs. These receptors were obtained from a man aged 25 to 45 in good health and CMV-seronegative.

The gene calls are TRBV7-9 and TRBJ2-1, with a possible D match to TRBD2 (6 bases). The CDR3 sequence is 14 residues long. Trimming pared 4 bases from V and 6 bases from J, leaving 13 bases between. Looked up from germline, CDR1 is SEHNR and CDR2 is FQNEAQ (reference sequence). DNA for the CDR3: TGTGCCAGCAGCTACTCGGGGGTGGGCAATGAGCAGTTCTTC. Translating gives CASSYSGVGNEQFF.

On this clone: Other DNA sequences in the same sample also yield this CDR3. J is TRBJ1-2 and V is TRBV6-5; maybe TRBD1 (5 bases). V was pared by 2 bases and J by 4 bases, with 8 bases between. The CDR3 has 13 amino acids. Germline V CDR1 and CDR2: MNHEY, SVGAGI. The CDR3 sequence: CASSYSQGYGYTF. The CDR3 region has the DNA TGTGCCAGCAGTTACAGTCAGGGCTATGGCTACACCTTC.

The chain couples TRBV2 to TRBJ2-2, with D tentatively TRBD1 (5 bases). The germline V gene has CDR1 SNHLY and CDR2 FYNNEI. Trimming cost V 6 bases and J 4 bases, with 9 bases left between them. The CDR3 runs 13 residues. The CDR3 nucleotides read TGTGCCAGCAGGGACACTTTCACCGGGGAGCTGTTTTTT. Protein sequence: CASRDTFTGELFF.

This chain uses TRBV28 with TRBJ1-1; tentatively, D is TRBD1 (5 bases). The V end lost 3 bases, the J end lost 1 base, and 12 bases lay between the germline ends. This CDR3 region has 15 residues. CDR1 MDHEN and CDR2 SYDVKM come from the germline V gene. The CDR3 spells CASSFLQGANTEAFF. In DNA form, the CDR3 reads TGTGCCAGCAGTTTCCTTCAGGGCGCGAACACTGAAGCTTTCTTT.

The chain has TRBV28 and TRBJ1-2, with D uncertain. The CDR3 contains 12 residues. Looked up from germline, CDR1 is MDHEN and CDR2 is SYDVKM. Trimming took off 5 bases at V and 4 bases at J, with 8 bases between the two ends. CDR3 amino acids: CASSTLGYGYTF. The CDR3 region has the DNA TGTGCCAGCAGTACACTAGGCTATGGCTACACCTTC.

The gene calls are TRBV10-3 and TRBJ2-7; tentative D call: TRBD2 (5 bases). V lost 7 bases to trimming and J lost 3 bases, with 7 bases between them. The CDR3 loop spans 11 amino acids. The V gene's germline CDR1 is ENHRY and CDR2 SYGVKD. The CDR3 here is CAINRGYEQYF. Written as DNA, the CDR3 is TGTGCCATCAACCGGGGCTACGAGCAGTACTTC.

The V gene is TRBV28, the J gene TRBJ1-2; the D gene is possibly TRBD1 (5 bases). Trimming took 6 bases from V and 2 from J, leaving 13 bases between them. The CDR3 loop spans 14 amino acids. Germline loops: CDR1 MDHEN, CDR2 SYDVKM. Written as DNA, the CDR3 is TGTGCCAGCAGCCCAATAGGGGCGAACTATGGCTACACCTTC. This gives the protein CASSPIGANYGYTF.